The 25 T cell receptor beta chains listed next were all sequenced from one sample in a study of cytomegalovirus exposure and HLA in healthy donors. PCR primers comprised 60 Vbeta and 13 Jbeta primers. Clones were sequenced by immunoSEQ multiplex PCR, and TCRdb holds only the in-frame ones, with some missing. The data show about 130,000 clones, around 74% seen once. Material for sequencing was PBMCs. The receptors derive from a man aged 35 to 55 in good health and CMV-seropositive.

This chain connects TRBV25-1 to TRBJ2-2; tentative D call: TRBD2 (6 bases). This CDR3 is 14 amino acids long. Per germline, CDR1 MGHDK and CDR2 SYGVNS. V was clipped by 2 bases and J by 5 bases, with 9 bases between them. The DNA of the CDR3 is TGTGCCAGCAGTGAACCAGGGAGGACCGGGGAGCTGTTTTTT. Translating it yields CASSEPGRTGELFF.

The rearrangement links TRBV28 to TRBJ2-7; possibly TRBD1 for D (5 bases). The CDR3 is 18 amino acids. The V end was cut by 3 bases, the J end by 5 bases, with 26 bases between. CDR1 is MDHEN, CDR2 SYDVKM, per germline. DNA for the CDR3: TGTGCCAGCAGTTTGGGGCAGTCGGTTTCAACCTTCTGGGACGAGCAGTACTTC. This encodes CASSLGQSVSTFWDEQYF. The variable domain in full, completed from reference TRBV28 and TRBJ2-7, reads DVKVTQSSRYLVKRTGEKVFLECVQDMDHENMFWYRQDPGLGLRLIYFSYDVKMKEKGDIPEGYSVSREKKERFSLILESASTNQTSMYLCASSLGQSVSTFWDEQYFGPGTRLTVT.

This clone appeared once. This rearrangement joins TRBV7-8 to TRBJ2-5, with a tentative D call TRBD1 (6 bases). Trimming shortened V by 5 bases and J by 2 bases, and 9 bases separated the two germline ends. Germline V lookup: CDR1 SGHVS, CDR2 FQNEAQ. The CDR3 spans 13 residues. The CDR3 here is CASSPGQQETQYF. The DNA for the CDR3 is TGTGCCAGCAGCCCTGGACAGCAAGAGACCCAGTACTTC.

The chain joins TRBV29-1 to TRBJ2-7; 7 bases fit TRBD1. The CDR3 extends over 14 amino acids. V shed 5 bases, J shed 0 bases, and the junction held 7 bases outside the gene matches. Germline loops: CDR1 SQVTM, CDR2 ANQGSEA. The CDR3 DNA reads TGCAGCGTTCTCGAGGGGGCTAGCTCCTACGAGCAGTACTTC. Its translation is CSVLEGASSYEQYF.

This clone was picked up a small number of times. V gene TRBV5-1 combines with J gene TRBJ1-2; D unresolved. The V end was cut by 0 bases, the J end by 6 bases, with 9 bases between. This CDR3 is 13 amino acids long. Germline lookup yields CDR1 SGHRS and CDR2 YFSETQ. The CDR3 coding sequence is TGCGCCAGCAGCTTGGGAGGTACCGATGGCTACACCTTC. It specifies CASSLGGTDGYTF.

This clone was detected only a few times. In nucleotides, the CDR3 is TGTGCCAGCAGTTTAACTGGGAACAGGGGGTTCGGCTATGGCTACACCTTC. This codes for CASSLTGNRGFGYGYTF. The genes are TRBV28 and TRBJ1-2, with TRBD1 matching 8 bases. The V and J ends lost 2 bases and 4 bases, in that order; junction bases with no gene match: 12. This CDR3 is 17 amino acids long. From germline, CDR1 is MDHEN and CDR2 SYDVKM.

The chain combines TRBV18 with TRBJ2-7, with TRBD1 matching over 7 bases. Germline CDR1 is KGHSH and CDR2 is LQKENI. V shed 3 bases and J 2 bases; nucleotides not matched to a gene: 4. The CDR3 runs 14 residues. The CDR3 loop is CASSPDRSAYEQYF. The CDR3 DNA is TGTGCCAGCTCACCGGACAGGTCAGCCTACGAGCAGTACTTC.

The V call is TRBV19, the J call TRBJ1-1; tentative D call: TRBD1 (6 bases). The CDR3 covers 14 residues. CDR1 is LNHDA and CDR2 is SQIVND in the germline V gene (reference sequence). Deletions cut 5 bases from V and 4 bases from J, with 14 bases between. In DNA, the CDR3 is TGTGCCAGTAGTTTTCCGACAGGCGCCACTGAAGCTTTCTTT. Protein sequence: CASSFPTGATEAFF.

The chain employs TRBV5-6 and TRBJ2-1; TRBD1 aligns across 11 bases. Germline CDR1 is SGHDT and CDR2 is YYEEEE. Trimming cost V 4 bases and J 6 bases; bases outside gene matches: 9. CDR3 length equals 16 residues. CDR3 nucleotides: TGTGCCAGCAGCCCCGTGCGGACAGGGGGCCGCAATGAGCAGTTCTTC. The encoded protein is CASSPVRTGGRNEQFF.

This clone came up a few times. In nucleotides, the CDR3 is TGTGCCAGCAGTTACTCGGAAGGGGGAAGGGTTGAAGCTTTCTTT. Residues: CASSYSEGGRVEAFF. The J gene is TRBJ1-1, the V gene TRBV6-5; D might be TRBD1 (6 bases). CDR1 is MNHEY, CDR2 SVGAGI, per germline. The CDR3 has 15 amino acids. The V end lost 0 bases, the J end lost 7 bases, and 15 bases lay between the germline ends.

The V gene is TRBV2, the J gene TRBJ2-3; TRBD1 aligns across 8 bases. V shed 6 bases and J 2 bases; nucleotides not matched to a gene: 7. This CDR3 spans 15 amino acids. Germline V gene sequence: CDR1 SNHLY, CDR2 FYNNEI. This CDR3 reads CASSFGQGYTDTQYF. The DNA for the CDR3 is TGTGCCAGCAGCTTCGGACAGGGATACACAGATACGCAGTATTTT.

The J gene is TRBJ2-2, the V gene TRBV7-2; D is undetermined. V was shortened by 3 bases and J by 6 bases, with 23 bases between the two germline ends. This CDR3 region has 18 residues. CDR1 and CDR2 (germline): SGHTA, FQGNSA. For the CDR3, the DNA is TGTGCCAGCAGCTTGGTAGGAAGTCGCCGTAGCTTCTCCGGGGAGCTGTTTTTT. It codes for CASSLVGSRRSFSGELFF.

The J gene is TRBJ1-1, the V gene TRBV28; D remains unclear. The length of the CDR3 is 16 residues. Germline V CDR1 and CDR2: MDHEN, SYDVKM. V lost 2 bases to trimming and J lost 1 base, with 14 bases between them. The CDR3 DNA follows: TGTGCCAGCAGTTTAACCCTTGCTAACCCGAACACTGAAGCTTTCTTT. It encodes CASSLTLANPNTEAFF.

CDR3 sequence: CASWDSQSKQYF. The CDR3 DNA reads TGTGCCAGCTGGGACAGTCAAAGTAAGCAGTACTTC. The rearrangement uses TRBV28 and TRBJ2-7; 7 positions agree with TRBD1. V lost 8 bases and J lost 8; bases outside the gene matches: 9. There are 12 residues in the CDR3. CDR1 is MDHEN, CDR2 SYDVKM, per germline.

The V call is TRBV5-1, the J call TRBJ2-2; tentatively, D is TRBD1 (6 bases). V dropped 7 bases and J dropped 0 bases, with 13 bases sitting between them. The CDR3 length is 15 residues. Per germline, CDR1 SGHRS and CDR2 YFSETQ. The CDR3 nucleotides are TGCGCCAGCCACAGGGACGGATCGAACACCGGGGAGCTGTTTTTT. This encodes CASHRDGSNTGELFF. The complete variable domain, with remaining parts taken from reference TRBV5-1 and TRBJ2-2, reads KAGVTQTPRYLIKTRGQQVTLSCSPISGHRSVSWYQQTPGQGLQFLFEYFSETQRNKGNFPGRFSGRQFSNSRSEMNVSTLELGDSALYLCASHRDGSNTGELFFGEGSRLTVL.

Points on this clone: The sample has other DNA sequences that encode this CDR3 too. V and J are TRBV5-1 and TRBJ2-5; 12 nucleotides match TRBD2. The DNA end is a closer match to TRBJ2-7, so the J assignment may be wrong. The V gene's germline CDR1 is SGHRS and CDR2 YFSETQ. The CDR3 sequence is 15 residues long. The CDR3 bases are TGCGCCAGCAGCCCTCTAGCGGGAGGGCCTTACGAGCAGTACTTC. Translated, it gives CASSPLAGGPYEQYF.

V and J are TRBV19 and TRBJ2-3, with TRBD2 matching 9 bases. The V segment lost 5 bases and the J segment 0 bases; nucleotides outside the gene matches: 15. The CDR3 sequence is 19 residues long. CDR1 is LNHDA, CDR2 SQIVND, per germline (reference sequence). Here the CDR3 DNA reads TGTGCCAGTAGTTTCCGACTGGGCGGGGGGGCAGAGAGCACAGATACGCAGTATTTT. This translates into CASSFRLGGGAESTDTQYF.

This clone was found once. The rearrangement links TRBV9 to TRBJ1-3, with a weak D call TRBD1 (5 bases). Germline V CDR1 and CDR2: SGDLS, YYNGEE. V lost 4 bases to trimming and J lost 8 bases, with 13 bases between them. The CDR3 runs to 13 residues. In nucleotides, the CDR3 is TGTGCCAGCAGCTTCAGGGTGACGGACACCATATATTTT. Translating it yields CASSFRVTDTIYF.

The chain has TRBV2 and TRBJ2-5, with 7 bases lining up with TRBD1. Germline V CDR1 and CDR2: SNHLY, FYNNEI. CDR3 length equals 16 residues. V was pared by 3 bases and J by 5 bases, with 12 bases of the junction left unmatched. The CDR3 spells CASSDLKQGVGETQYF. CDR3 DNA sequence: TGTGCCAGCAGTGACTTAAAGCAGGGGGTAGGGGAGACCCAGTACTTC.

The chain combines TRBV6-6 with TRBJ2-7, with a possible D match to TRBD1 (5 bases). Germline-derived CDR1 and CDR2 are MNHNY and SVGAGI (reference sequence). V was clipped by 2 bases and J by 5 bases, with 7 bases between them. The CDR3 sequence is 12 residues long. The CDR3 is CASSYQGDEQYF. In nucleotides, the CDR3 is TGTGCCAGCAGTTACCAGGGTGACGAGCAGTACTTC.

CDR3 loop: CASSPELGAAETQYF. In nucleotides, the CDR3 is TGTGCCAGCAGCCCCGAGTTAGGGGCGGCGGAGACCCAGTACTTC. This chain connects TRBV5-6 to TRBJ2-5; D is possibly TRBD1 (5 bases). V gave up 4 bases and J gave up 5 bases, with 18 bases separating them. Germline V CDR1 and CDR2: SGHDT, YYEEEE. The length of the CDR3 is 15 residues. The full variable domain, completed using reference TRBV5-6 and TRBJ2-5, is DAGVTQSPTHLIKTRGQQVTLRCSPKSGHDTVSWYQQALGQGPQFIFQYYEEEERQRGNFPDRFSGHQFPNYSSELNVNALLLGDSALYLCASSPELGAAETQYFGPGTRLLVL.

V and J are TRBV5-1 and TRBJ2-1, with D perhaps matching TRBD1 (6 bases). Between the trimmed V and J ends, which lost 4 bases and 6 bases, there was a span of 11 bases. This CDR3 has 13 residues. Germline V gives CDR1 SGHRS, CDR2 YFSETQ. The CDR3 spells CASSLGQPNEQFF. CDR3 DNA: TGCGCCAGCAGCCTCGGACAGCCCAATGAGCAGTTCTTC.

V usage is TRBV7-2 and J usage is TRBJ2-7, with TRBD1 matching 9 bases. Germline assignment: CDR1 SGHTA and CDR2 FQGNSA. CDR3 length: 15 residues. Unmatched junction bases numbered 4, after V lost 1 base and J lost 3 bases. The CDR3 DNA sequence: TGTGCCAGCAGCTTAGTTACAGGGGGCGGCTACGAGCAGTACTTC. Its translation: CASSLVTGGGYEQYF. Full variable domain (remainder filled in from reference TRBV7-2 and TRBJ2-7): GAGVSQSPSNKVTEKGKDVELRCDPISGHTALYWYRQSLGQGLEFLIYFQGNSAPDKSGLPSDRFSAERTGGSVSTLTIQRTQQEDSAVYLCASSLVTGGGYEQYFGPGTRLTVT.

The chain has TRBV2 and TRBJ1-2; tentatively, D is TRBD1 (5 bases). This CDR3 comprises 14 residues. The germline V gene encodes CDR1 SNHLY and CDR2 FYNNEI. Between the trimmed V and J ends, which lost 0 bases and 3 bases, there was a span of 8 bases. The CDR3 region is CASSEAGTDYGYTF. The CDR3 DNA follows: TGTGCCAGCAGTGAAGCGGGGACTGACTATGGCTACACCTTC.

This chain links TRBV18 with TRBJ2-7; D is ambiguous. The CDR3 consists of 14 residues. Trimming cost V 0 bases and J 3 bases, with 9 bases left between them. The V gene's germline CDR1 is KGHSH and CDR2 LQKENI. CDR3 coding DNA: TGTGCCAGCTCACCACCCCACAGAATCTACGAGCAGTACTTC. This gives the protein CASSPPHRIYEQYF.